One sample yielded the 21 T cell receptor beta chains listed below, sequenced in a study of blood T cell repertoires in COVID-19 (dated by TCRdb to 2020 to 2021). Receptor amplification or capture employed the immunoSEQ multiplex PCR assay. TCRdb took over this immuneACCESS table, retaining in-frame rearrangements with V and J assigned. Such tables are incomplete; in checked studies, under half of the missing clones stem from an unresolved V gene, and the remainder is unexplained. The sample records almost 250,000 clones, 86% of which are singletons. 5.5% to 6.5% of the sample rests with the top ten. Sequenced material: peripheral blood. Source of these receptors: an elderly woman with COVID-19, enrolled during active disease.

The chain carries TRBV11-1 and TRBJ2-5, with TRBD1 matching 7 bases. CDR3 length: 14 amino acids. V lost 3 bases, J lost 4 bases, and 5 bases stayed unmatched. Germline V gives CDR1 SGHAT, CDR2 FQDESV (reference sequence). CDR3 residues: CASSLTGNRETQYF. The DNA of the CDR3 is TGTGCCAGCAGCTTGACAGGGAATAGAGAGACCCAGTACTTC.

V usage is TRBV5-6 and J usage is TRBJ2-7; D not resolved. The CDR3 totals 14 residues. In germline, CDR1 is SGHDT, CDR2 YYEEEE. Trimming pared 3 bases from V and 0 bases from J, leaving 10 bases between. Here the CDR3 DNA reads TGTGCCAGCAGCTGGCGACAAGCCTCCTACGAGCAGTACGTC. It is translated as CASSWRQASYEQYV.

The chain links TRBV9 to TRBJ1-1; D is unresolved. Trimming cost V 0 bases and J 3 bases, with 3 bases left between them. Germline CDR1 SGDLS, CDR2 YYNGEE. CDR3 length equals 12 residues. The CDR3 DNA reads TGTGCCAGCAGCGTAGTCGACACTGAAGCTTTCTTT. As protein: CASSVVDTEAFF.

The gene calls are TRBV18 and TRBJ1-1; D is unresolved. V was cut by 3 bases and J by 3 bases, with 11 bases left in between. CDR1 and CDR2 from the germline V gene are KGHSH and LQKENI. This CDR3 has 14 amino acids. Here the CDR3 DNA reads TGTGCCAGCTCACCCGGCGGCACCGACACTGAAGCTTTCTTT. Residues: CASSPGGTDTEAFF.

This chain uses TRBV6-1 with TRBJ2-3, with unresolved D. Trimming shortened V by 3 bases and J by 5 bases, and 6 bases separated the two germline ends. Germline CDR1 is MNHNS and CDR2 is SASEGT. The CDR3 consists of 12 residues. The CDR3 protein is CASSDRGDTQYF. The DNA of the CDR3 is TGTGCCAGCAGTGATAGAGGAGATACGCAGTATTTT.

V and J are TRBV11-3 and TRBJ2-1, with TRBD2 matching 8 bases. The CDR3 runs 15 residues. The V and J ends lost 4 bases and 1 base, in that order; junction bases with no gene match: 3. The germline V gene has CDR1 SGHNT and CDR2 YENEEA. CDR3 in amino acids: CASSSSGPSYNEQFF. The CDR3 bases are TGTGCCAGCAGCTCTAGCGGGCCGTCCTACAATGAGCAGTTCTTC.

V is TRBV24-1 and J is TRBJ2-1, with D perhaps TRBD1 (5 bases). CDR1 KGHDR and CDR2 SFDVKD come from the germline V gene. With 4 bases removed from V and 1 base from J, the gap between germline ends came to 13 bases. The CDR3 is 16 residues long. The CDR3 reads CATSDPDRGSYNEQFF. DNA of the CDR3: TGTGCCACCAGTGACCCTGACAGAGGTTCCTACAATGAGCAGTTCTTC.

The chain has TRBV7-9 and TRBJ1-1; D may be TRBD1 (6 bases). The germline CDR1 and CDR2 sequences are SEHNR and FQNEAQ (reference sequence). The V end was cut by 4 bases, the J end by 3 bases, with 12 bases between. The CDR3 loop spans 14 amino acids. The CDR3 protein is CASSSQGTDTEAFF. CDR3 DNA sequence: TGTGCCAGCAGCTCTCAGGGGACGGACACTGAAGCTTTCTTT.

This clone came up once. This rearrangement joins TRBV5-1 to TRBJ1-4, with 8 nucleotides matching TRBD1. In germline, CDR1 is SGHRS, CDR2 YFSETQ. This CDR3 contains 14 residues. Losses at the gene ends were 4 bases for V and 8 bases for J; bases not matched to a gene: 7. The CDR3 DNA sequence: TGCGCCAGCAGCCTGGACAGGGCAGACGAAAAACTGTTTTTT. It codes for CASSLDRADEKLFF. The whole variable domain, filled in from reference TRBV5-1 and TRBJ1-4, reads KAGVTQTPRYLIKTRGQQVTLSCSPISGHRSVSWYQQTPGQGLQFLFEYFSETQRNKGNFPGRFSGRQFSNSRSEMNVSTLELGDSALYLCASSLDRADEKLFFGSGTQLSVL.

The rearrangement uses TRBV15 and TRBJ2-1; 11 bases align to TRBD2. J lost 0 bases, V lost 4 bases, and 2 bases had no gene match. The CDR3 has 16 amino acids. Germline loops: CDR1 LNHNV, CDR2 YYDKDF (reference sequence). CDR3 bases: TGTGCCACCAGCATTAGCGGGGGGGTCTCCTACAATGAGCAGTTCTTC. It codes for CATSISGGVSYNEQFF.

The chain links TRBV7-8 to TRBJ2-3; D is perhaps TRBD2 (6 bases). Germline loops: CDR1 SGHVS, CDR2 FQNEAQ. This CDR3 has 15 amino acids. Trimming stripped 4 bases from V and 0 bases from J, with 11 bases between. This CDR3 is CASSYYGGSTDTQYF. CDR3 bases: TGTGCCAGCAGCTATTACGGGGGAAGCACAGATACGCAGTATTTT. The entire variable domain, with the rest obtained from reference TRBV7-8 and TRBJ2-3, is as follows: GAGVSQSPRYKVAKRGQDVALRCDPISGHVSLFWYQQALGQGPEFLTYFQNEAQLDKSGLPSDRFFAERPEGSVSTLKIQRTQQEDSAVYLCASSYYGGSTDTQYFGPGTRLTVL.

The genes are TRBV18 and TRBJ2-7; possible D gene TRBD2, 6 bases. The germline V gene has CDR1 KGHSH and CDR2 LQKENI. The length of the CDR3 is 14 residues. Trimming left V 3 bases short and J 9 bases short, with 18 bases between. CDR3 loop: CASSPGTDPTRQYV. The CDR3 coding sequence is TGTGCCAGCTCACCTGGGACTGATCCTACGAGGCAGTACGTC.

V and J are TRBV7-2 and TRBJ1-3, with no clear D. The CDR3 is made up of 14 amino acids. The V gene lost 1 base and the J gene lost 1 base, with 5 bases spanning the gap. Germline loops: CDR1 SGHTA, CDR2 FQGNSA. In DNA form, the CDR3 reads TGTGCCAGCAGCTTAGGGAGGTCTGGAAACACCATATATTTT. Translation: CASSLGRSGNTIYF.

This clone appeared a few times. The chain joins TRBV5-4 to TRBJ2-1, with TRBD2 identical over 11 bases. Trimming cost V 3 bases and J 4 bases; bases outside gene matches: 3. The CDR3 has 15 amino acids. Looked up from germline, CDR1 is SGHNT and CDR2 is YYREEE (reference sequence). DNA for the CDR3: TGTGCCAGCAGCTCAACTAGCGGGGGTTACAATGAGCAGTTCTTC. This gives the protein CASSSTSGGYNEQFF.

This rearrangement joins TRBV7-9 to TRBJ1-4, with a weak D call TRBD1 (5 bases). The germline V gene encodes CDR1 SEHNR and CDR2 FQNEAQ (reference sequence). The CDR3 is 16 residues long. Trimming stripped 3 bases from V and 8 bases from J, with 19 bases between. CDR3 DNA: TGTGCCAGCAGCTTGTCCCAAATAGGGGTTGGAGAAAAACTGTTTTTT. Translation: CASSLSQIGVGEKLFF.

The J gene is TRBJ1-1, the V gene TRBV24-1; 8 positions agree with TRBD1. The V gene's germline CDR1 is KGHDR and CDR2 SFDVKD. Unmatched junction bases numbered 2, after V lost 6 bases and J lost 3 bases. This CDR3 contains 13 residues. Here the CDR3 reads CATSRQGYTEAFF. CDR3 in DNA: TGTGCCACCAGTCGACAGGGGTACACTGAAGCTTTCTTT.

The chain is built from TRBV11-2 and TRBJ2-1, with TRBD2 identical over 16 bases. Germline V gene sequence: CDR1 SGHAT, CDR2 FQNNGV. Trimming removed 5 bases from V and 7 bases from J; junction bases left unmatched: 5. The CDR3 extends over 16 amino acids. The CDR3 DNA is TGTGCCAGCAGCCCGGGACTAGCGGGGGGGCAAAATGAGCAGTTCTTC. It encodes CASSPGLAGGQNEQFF.

This clone was picked up a small number of times. The V and J genes are TRBV6-1 and TRBJ1-5; D not certain. Per the germline V gene, CDR1 is MNHNS and CDR2 is SASEGT. V was shortened by 4 bases and J by 6 bases, with 19 bases between the two germline ends. The CDR3 is made up of 16 amino acids. The CDR3 DNA follows: TGTGCCAGCAGTGCATCGGGGAAAAATGGCGGTCAGCCCCAGCATTTT. Its protein is CASSASGKNGGQPQHF.

V is TRBV3-1 (or the pseudogene TRBV3-2) and J is TRBJ2-5; 9 positions agree with TRBD1. The CDR3 totals 14 residues. V dropped 4 bases and J dropped 5; count of bases not matched to a gene: 5. The germline V gene has CDR1 LGHDT and CDR2 YNNKEL (reference sequence). The CDR3 DNA reads TGTGCCAGCAGCCCCGGGACAGGGCTGGAGACCCAGTACTTC. Translating gives CASSPGTGLETQYF.

V is TRBV18 and J is TRBJ2-7; D may be TRBD1 (6 bases). This CDR3 contains 12 residues. Germline V gene lookup returns CDR1 KGHSH and CDR2 LQKENI. V lost 5 bases to trimming and J lost 8 bases, with 13 bases between them. The CDR3 bases are TGTGCCAGCTCAGCCCGGGACACCAAGCAGTACTTC. Protein product: CASSARDTKQYF.

This chain uses TRBV5-1 with TRBJ2-7, with a possible D match to TRBD1 (6 bases). CDR1 is SGHRS and CDR2 is YFSETQ in the germline V gene. CDR3 length equals 17 residues. V gave up 0 bases and J gave up 2 bases, with 18 bases separating them. The CDR3 spells CASSLGGTTTGPYEQYF. CDR3 nucleotides: TGCGCCAGCAGCTTGGGGGGGACGACGACAGGTCCCTACGAGCAGTACTTC.